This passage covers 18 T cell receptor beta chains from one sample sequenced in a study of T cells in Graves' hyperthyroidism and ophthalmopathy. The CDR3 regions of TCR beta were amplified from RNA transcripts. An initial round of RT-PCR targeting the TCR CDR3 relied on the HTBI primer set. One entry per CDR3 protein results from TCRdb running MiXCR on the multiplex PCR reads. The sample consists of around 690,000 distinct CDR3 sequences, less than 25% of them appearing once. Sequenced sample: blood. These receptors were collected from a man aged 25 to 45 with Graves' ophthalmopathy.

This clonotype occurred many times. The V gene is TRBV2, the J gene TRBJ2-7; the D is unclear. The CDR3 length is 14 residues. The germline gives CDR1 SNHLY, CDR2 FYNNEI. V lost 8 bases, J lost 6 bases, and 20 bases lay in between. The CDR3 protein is CASEARLPTGEQYF. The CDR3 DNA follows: TGTGCCAGCGAGGCCAGGCTGCCAACCGGCGAGCAGTACTTC.

The CDR3 loop is CASKASTEVNTGELFF. The CDR3 DNA sequence: TGTGCCAGCAAAGCATCAACGGAGGTGAACACCGGGGAGCTGTTTTTT. The genes are TRBV27 and TRBJ2-2, with D perhaps matching TRBD2 (5 bases). The ends were cut back, 7 bases at V and 1 base at J, with 16 bases in the middle. The CDR3 totals 16 residues. In germline, CDR1 is MNHEY, CDR2 SMNVEV (reference sequence).

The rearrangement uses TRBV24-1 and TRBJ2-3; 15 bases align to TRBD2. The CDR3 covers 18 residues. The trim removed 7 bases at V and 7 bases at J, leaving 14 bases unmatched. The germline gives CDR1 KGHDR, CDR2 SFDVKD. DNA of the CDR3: TGTGCCACCAGCTTCCCGGGACTAGCGGGAGGAGTCGGGAATACGCAGTATTTT. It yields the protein CATSFPGLAGGVGNTQYF.

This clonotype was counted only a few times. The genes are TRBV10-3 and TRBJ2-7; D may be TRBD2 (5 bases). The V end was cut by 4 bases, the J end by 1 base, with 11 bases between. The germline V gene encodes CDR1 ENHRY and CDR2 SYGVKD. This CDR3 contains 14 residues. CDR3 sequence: CAISVAGPSYEQYF. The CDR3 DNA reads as TGTGCCATCAGTGTGGCGGGTCCGTCCTACGAGCAGTACTTC.

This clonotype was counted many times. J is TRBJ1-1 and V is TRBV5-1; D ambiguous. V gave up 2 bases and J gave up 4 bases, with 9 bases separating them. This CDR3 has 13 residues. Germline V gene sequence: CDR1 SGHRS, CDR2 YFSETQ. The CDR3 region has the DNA TGCGCCAGCAGCTTTCGAGGGATCACTGAAGCTTTCTTT. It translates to CASSFRGITEAFF. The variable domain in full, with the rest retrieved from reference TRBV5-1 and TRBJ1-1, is KAGVTQTPRYLIKTRGQQVTLSCSPISGHRSVSWYQQTPGQGLQFLFEYFSETQRNKGNFPGRFSGRQFSNSRSEMNVSTLELGDSALYLCASSFRGITEAFFGQGTRLTVV.

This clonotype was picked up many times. CDR3 loop: CASSQGGLGTEAFF. The CDR3 DNA sequence: TGTGCCAGCAGCCAGGGAGGTTTGGGCACTGAAGCTTTCTTT. The chain carries TRBV3-1 and TRBJ1-1; the D is unclear. The V gene lost 3 bases and the J gene lost 4 bases, with 12 bases spanning the gap. This CDR3 has 14 residues. Germline V CDR1 and CDR2: LGHDT, YNNKEL (reference sequence).

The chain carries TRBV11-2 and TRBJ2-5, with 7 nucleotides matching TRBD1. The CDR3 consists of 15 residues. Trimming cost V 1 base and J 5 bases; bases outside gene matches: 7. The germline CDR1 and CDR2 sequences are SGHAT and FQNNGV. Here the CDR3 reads CASSLAAGGWETQYF. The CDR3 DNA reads TGTGCCAGCAGCTTAGCGGCAGGGGGATGGGAGACCCAGTACTTC.

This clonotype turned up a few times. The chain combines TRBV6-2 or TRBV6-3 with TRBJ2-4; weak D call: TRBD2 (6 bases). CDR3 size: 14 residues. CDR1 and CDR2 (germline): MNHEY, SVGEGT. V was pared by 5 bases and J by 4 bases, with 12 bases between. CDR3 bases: TGTGCCAGCAGTCCCGCTCTAGCGAAAAACATTCAGTACTTC. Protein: CASSPALAKNIQYF.

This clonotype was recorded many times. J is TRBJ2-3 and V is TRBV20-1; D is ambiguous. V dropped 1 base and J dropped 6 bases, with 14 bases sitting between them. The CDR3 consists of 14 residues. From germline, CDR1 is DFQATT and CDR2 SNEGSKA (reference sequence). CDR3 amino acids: CSARVVGHGDTQYF. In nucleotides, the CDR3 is TGCAGTGCTAGAGTTGTGGGCCACGGGGATACGCAGTATTTT.

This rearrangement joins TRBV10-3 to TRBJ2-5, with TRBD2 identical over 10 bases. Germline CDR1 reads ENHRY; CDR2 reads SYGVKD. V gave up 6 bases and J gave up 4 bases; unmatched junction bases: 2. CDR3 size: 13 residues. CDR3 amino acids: CAIRRTSGETQYF. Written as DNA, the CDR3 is TGTGCCATCAGAAGGACTAGCGGAGAGACCCAGTACTTC.

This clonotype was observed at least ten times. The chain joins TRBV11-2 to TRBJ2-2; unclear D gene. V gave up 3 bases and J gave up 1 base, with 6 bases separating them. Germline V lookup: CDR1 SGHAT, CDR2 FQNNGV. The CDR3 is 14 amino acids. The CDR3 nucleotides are TGTGCCAGCAGCTTGGAGATGAACACCGGGGAGCTGTTTTTT. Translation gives CASSLEMNTGELFF.

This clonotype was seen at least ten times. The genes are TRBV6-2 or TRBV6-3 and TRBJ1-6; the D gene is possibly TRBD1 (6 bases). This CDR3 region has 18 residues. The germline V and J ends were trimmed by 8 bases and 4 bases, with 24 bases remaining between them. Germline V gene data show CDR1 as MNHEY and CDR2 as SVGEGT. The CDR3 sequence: CASGWRAGTSEYNSPLHF. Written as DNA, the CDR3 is TGTGCCAGCGGGTGGAGAGCGGGGACATCGGAATATAATTCACCCCTCCACTTT.

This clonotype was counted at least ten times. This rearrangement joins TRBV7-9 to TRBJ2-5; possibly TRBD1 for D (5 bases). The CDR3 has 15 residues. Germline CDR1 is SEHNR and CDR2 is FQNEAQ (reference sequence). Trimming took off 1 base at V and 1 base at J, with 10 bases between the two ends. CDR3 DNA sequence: TGTGCCAGCAGCTTAGGCGACAGAGTCCAAGAGACCCAGTACTTC. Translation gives CASSLGDRVQETQYF. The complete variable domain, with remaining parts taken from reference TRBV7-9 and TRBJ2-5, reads DTGVSQNPRHKITKRGQNVTFRCDPISEHNRLYWYRQTLGQGPEFLTYFQNEAQLEKSRLLSDRFSAERPKGSFSTLEIQRTEQGDSAMYLCASSLGDRVQETQYFGPGTRLLVL.

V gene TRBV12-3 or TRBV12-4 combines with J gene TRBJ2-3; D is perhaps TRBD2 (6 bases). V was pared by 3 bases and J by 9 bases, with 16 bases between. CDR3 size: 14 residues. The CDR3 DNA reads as TGTGCCAGCAGTTTTTGGGACTCCCAACCCACGCAGTATTTT. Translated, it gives CASSFWDSQPTQYF.

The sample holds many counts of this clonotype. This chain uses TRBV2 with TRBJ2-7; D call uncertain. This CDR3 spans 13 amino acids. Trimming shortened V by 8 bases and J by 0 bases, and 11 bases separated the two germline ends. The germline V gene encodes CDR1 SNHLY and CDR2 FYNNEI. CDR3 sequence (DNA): TGTGCCAGCGATGGGGATCTCTCCTACGAGCAGTACTTC. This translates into CASDGDLSYEQYF. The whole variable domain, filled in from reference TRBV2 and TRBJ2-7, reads EPEVTQTPSHQVTQMGQEVILRCVPISNHLYFYWYRQILGQKVEFLVSFYNNEISEKSEIFDDQFSVERPDGSNFTLKIRSTKLEDSAMYFCASDGDLSYEQYFGPGTRLTVT.

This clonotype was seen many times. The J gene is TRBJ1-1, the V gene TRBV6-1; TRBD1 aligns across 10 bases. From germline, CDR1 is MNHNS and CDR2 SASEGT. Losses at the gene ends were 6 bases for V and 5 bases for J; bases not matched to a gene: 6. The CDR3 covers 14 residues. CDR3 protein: CASSFDRGRTEAFF. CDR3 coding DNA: TGTGCCAGCAGCTTCGACAGGGGGCGTACTGAAGCTTTCTTT.

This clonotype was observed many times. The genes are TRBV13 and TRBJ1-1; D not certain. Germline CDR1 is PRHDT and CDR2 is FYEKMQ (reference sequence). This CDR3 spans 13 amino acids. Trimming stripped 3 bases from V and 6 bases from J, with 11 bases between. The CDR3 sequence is CASSLIGGPEAFF. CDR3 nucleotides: TGTGCCAGCAGCTTGATAGGAGGGCCTGAAGCTTTCTTT.

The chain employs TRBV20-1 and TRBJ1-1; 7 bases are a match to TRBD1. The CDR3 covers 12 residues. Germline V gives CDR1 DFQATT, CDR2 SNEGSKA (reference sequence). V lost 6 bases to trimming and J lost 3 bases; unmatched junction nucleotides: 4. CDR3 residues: CSARDSDTEAFF. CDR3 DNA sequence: TGCAGTGCCCGGGACAGCGACACTGAAGCTTTCTTT.